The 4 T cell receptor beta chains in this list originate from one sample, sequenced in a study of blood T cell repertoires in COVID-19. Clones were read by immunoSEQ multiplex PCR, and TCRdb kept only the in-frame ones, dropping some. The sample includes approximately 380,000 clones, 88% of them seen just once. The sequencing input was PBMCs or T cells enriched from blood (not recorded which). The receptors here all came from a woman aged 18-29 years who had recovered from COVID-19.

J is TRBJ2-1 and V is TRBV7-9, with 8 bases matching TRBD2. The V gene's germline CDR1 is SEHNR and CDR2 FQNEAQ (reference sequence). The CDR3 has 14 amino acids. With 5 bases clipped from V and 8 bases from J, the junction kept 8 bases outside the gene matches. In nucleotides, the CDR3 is TGTGCCAGCAGCCCGGGACTAGTTGGCGATGAGCAGTTCTTC. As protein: CASSPGLVGDEQFF.

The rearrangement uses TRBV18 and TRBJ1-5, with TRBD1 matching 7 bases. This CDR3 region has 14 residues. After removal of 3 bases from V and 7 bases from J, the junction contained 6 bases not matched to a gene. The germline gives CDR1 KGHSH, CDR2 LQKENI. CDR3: CASSPGTAEQPQHF. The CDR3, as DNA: TGTGCCAGCTCACCTGGGACAGCTGAACAGCCCCAGCATTTT.

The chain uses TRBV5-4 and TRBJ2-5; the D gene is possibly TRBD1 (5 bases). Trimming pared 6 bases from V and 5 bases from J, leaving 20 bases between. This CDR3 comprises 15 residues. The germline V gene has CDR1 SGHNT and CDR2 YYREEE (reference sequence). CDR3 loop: CASIPRGSARETQYF. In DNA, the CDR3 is TGTGCCAGCATACCTAGGGGTTCTGCGAGGGAGACCCAGTACTTC.

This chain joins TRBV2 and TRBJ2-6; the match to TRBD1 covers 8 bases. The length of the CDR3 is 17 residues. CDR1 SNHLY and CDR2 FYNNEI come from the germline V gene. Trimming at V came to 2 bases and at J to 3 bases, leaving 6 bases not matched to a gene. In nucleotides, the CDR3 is TGTGCCAGCAGTGAACAGGGGGCGCTTGGTGGGGCCAACGTCCTGACTTTC. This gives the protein CASSEQGALGGANVLTF.